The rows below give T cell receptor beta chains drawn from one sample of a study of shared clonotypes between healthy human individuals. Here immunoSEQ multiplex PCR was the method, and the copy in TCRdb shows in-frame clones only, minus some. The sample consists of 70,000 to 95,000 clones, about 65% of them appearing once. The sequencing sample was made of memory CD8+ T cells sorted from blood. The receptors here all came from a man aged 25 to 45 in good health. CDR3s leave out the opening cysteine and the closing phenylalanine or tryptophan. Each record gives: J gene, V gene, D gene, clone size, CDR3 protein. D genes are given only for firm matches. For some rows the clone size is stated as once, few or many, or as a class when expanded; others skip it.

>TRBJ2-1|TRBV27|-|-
ASSLVDPLYEQF
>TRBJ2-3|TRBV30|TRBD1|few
AWSPGQGTDTQY
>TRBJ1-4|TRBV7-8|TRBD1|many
ASSSEPGGSGEKLF
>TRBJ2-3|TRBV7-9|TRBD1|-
ASSTPEGQGLDTQY
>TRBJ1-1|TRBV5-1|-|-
ASSSVIGGNTEAF
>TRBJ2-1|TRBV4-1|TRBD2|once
ASSQVLAGASSYNEQF
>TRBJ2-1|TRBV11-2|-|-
ASSLQIGLWGNEQF
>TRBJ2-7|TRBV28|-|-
ASSPTSYEQY
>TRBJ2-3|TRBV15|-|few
ATSPRRGSADTQY
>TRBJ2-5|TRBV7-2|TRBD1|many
ASSLDRGRIQETQY
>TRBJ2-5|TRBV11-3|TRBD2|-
ASSLGGGLQETQY
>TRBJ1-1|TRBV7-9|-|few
ASSFPQGGDTEAF
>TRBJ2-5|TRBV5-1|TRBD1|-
ASSFSQGAGKTQY
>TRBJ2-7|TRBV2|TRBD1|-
ASSPTGGEQY
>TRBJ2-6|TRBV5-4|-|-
ASSLMGTEPGANVLT
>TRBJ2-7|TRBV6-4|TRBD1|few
ASPGQGSYEQY
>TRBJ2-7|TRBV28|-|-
ASSWSYEQY
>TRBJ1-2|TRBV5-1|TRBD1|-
ASSLGDSFILSPNYGYT
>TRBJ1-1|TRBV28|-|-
ASSPGLNTEAF
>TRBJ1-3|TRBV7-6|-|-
ASSSGGSGNTIY